The rows below give T cell receptor beta chains drawn from one sample of a study of T cells in Graves' hyperthyroidism and ophthalmopathy. From the multiplex PCR reads, TCRdb called clonotypes with MiXCR, one entry per CDR3 protein. In the table there are a few hundred thousand distinct CDR3 sequences, about 43% of which are singletons. Specimen: peripheral blood or thyroid tissue (not recorded which). The receptors come from an adult woman with Graves' disease, either hyperthyroidism or ophthalmopathy (not recorded which). Each CDR3 is given with its conserved first and last residue. Clone size is not always given. Where it is, it says once, few, many or a class for expanded clones.

V: TRBV20-1; J: TRBJ2-7; size: -; CDR3: CSIPGQGFGEQYF
V: TRBV25-1; J: TRBJ1-1; size: many; CDR3: CASSERRGRRAFF
V: TRBV10-3; J: TRBJ2-5; size: -; CDR3: CAISARVVQTQYF
V: TRBV10-3; J: TRBJ2-7; size: -; CDR3: CAISEFGGTYEQYF
V: TRBV11-2; J: TRBJ1-4; size: many; CDR3: CASSPRSTTNEKLFF
V: TRBV10-3; J: TRBJ1-4; size: -; CDR3: CAITQNEKLFF
V: TRBV5-1; J: TRBJ2-7; size: -; CDR3: CASARERVDTGEQYF
V: TRBV10-3; J: TRBJ1-2; size: many; CDR3: CAISDRGVPYGYTF
V: TRBV15; J: TRBJ1-1; size: many; CDR3: CATSRSIGTGGETEAFF
V: TRBV27; J: TRBJ2-3; size: -; CDR3: CASLSTGTNTQYF
V: TRBV6-1; J: TRBJ1-5; size: -; CDR3: CASRRGILQRFDQPQHF
V: TRBV30; J: TRBJ1-4; size: few; CDR3: CAWSQGSTNEKLFF
V: TRBV30; J: TRBJ1-1; size: many; CDR3: CAWNEKGQAFF
V: TRBV13; J: TRBJ1-1; size: many; CDR3: CASSLAGDGTFF
V: TRBV10-1; J: TRBJ2-7; size: medium-sized; CDR3: CASSRAGEDEQYF
V: TRBV2; J: TRBJ1-2; size: many; CDR3: CASSDIPGYGYTF
V: TRBV2; J: TRBJ1-5; size: -; CDR3: CASRGPRQQPQHF
V: TRBV15; J: TRBJ2-7; size: many; CDR3: CATSRGLAGALHEQYF
V: TRBV4-2; J: TRBJ1-1; size: many; CDR3: CASSQDEGTAHMNTEAFF
V: TRBV10-2; J: TRBJ1-1; size: -; CDR3: CASSGSPEGPEAFF
V: TRBV7-8; J: TRBJ1-5; size: many; CDR3: CASSLQWDNNQPQHF
V: TRBV20-1; J: TRBJ1-2; size: -; CDR3: CSAPLGVNYGYTF
V: TRBV14; J: TRBJ2-7; size: many; CDR3: CASSFRTSGSSYEQYF
V: TRBV5-1; J: TRBJ1-6; size: -; CDR3: CASREGAGDEALHF
V: TRBV5-1; J: TRBJ2-7; size: many; CDR3: CASSTSGTRSYEQYF
V: TRBV2; J: TRBJ1-1; size: -; CDR3: CASSPGRDRVRTEAFF
V: TRBV20-1; J: TRBJ2-2; size: many; CDR3: CSARDTSGTGELFF
V: TRBV5-1; J: TRBJ1-1; size: -; CDR3: CASSRSGARTEAFF
V: TRBV30; J: TRBJ2-7; size: -; CDR3: CAWSAAAGSYEQYF
V: TRBV20-1; J: TRBJ1-6; size: many; CDR3: CSARRKFSSYNSPLHF
V: TRBV27; J: TRBJ1-5; size: many; CDR3: CASRGGSGGHQPQHF
V: TRBV2; J: TRBJ2-7; size: -; CDR3: CASSDRGRTYEQYF
V: TRBV27; J: TRBJ2-7; size: -; CDR3: CASSELSRLALDEQYF
V: TRBV10-3; J: TRBJ2-5; size: -; CDR3: CAINRAIGETQYF
V: TRBV10-3; J: TRBJ1-2; size: -; CDR3: CAIANRVRDGYTF
V: TRBV7-2; J: TRBJ1-5; size: many; CDR3: CASSLAPDRRPQHF
V: TRBV10-3; J: TRBJ2-7; size: -; CDR3: CAIRKTVTSYEQYF
V: TRBV6-4; J: TRBJ1-1; size: -; CDR3: CASTDSTGGMAEALF
V: TRBV15; J: TRBJ2-1; size: once; CDR3: CATSRGFSDSYNEQFF
V: TRBV7-2; J: TRBJ1-6; size: -; CDR3: CASSWTASPLHF
V: TRBV7-2; J: TRBJ1-5; size: -; CDR3: CASRLAGQGAQPQHF
V: TRBV7-3; J: TRBJ1-3; size: -; CDR3: CASSLLINTIYF
V: TRBV10-3; J: TRBJ1-2; size: -; CDR3: CAISEDRGFYYGYTF
V: TRBV7-6; J: TRBJ2-7; size: -; CDR3: CASSMDDSYEQYF
V: TRBV5-1; J: TRBJ2-2; size: -; CDR3: CASSGSAGDTGELFF
V: TRBV5-8; J: TRBJ2-2; size: many; CDR3: CASSISYTGELFF
V: TRBV7-9; J: TRBJ1-5; size: many; CDR3: CASSLAGYNQPQHF
V: TRBV12-3/TRBV12-4; J: TRBJ1-6; size: many; CDR3: CASSFSGTEGSPLHF
V: TRBV20-1; J: TRBJ1-4; size: -; CDR3: CSAQTGFNEKLFF
V: TRBV19; J: TRBJ1-1; size: -; CDR3: CASSILGTMNTEAFF
V: TRBV28; J: TRBJ1-6; size: -; CDR3: CASSLDSHSPLHF
V: TRBV19; J: TRBJ1-4; size: many; CDR3: CASSLQGSVEKLFF
V: TRBV11-1; J: TRBJ1-6; size: once; CDR3: CASSLASGSQGSPLHF